These 7 T cell receptor beta chains came from one sample sequenced in a study of response to subunit inactivated influenza vaccine. TCRdb reanalysed the RT-PCR reads using MiXCR and keeps one entry per CDR3 protein. In the table there are hundreds of thousands of distinct CDR3 sequences, approximately 17% of which are singletons. The sample was CD4+ T cells sorted from PBMCs, taken less than 30 months after vaccination. These receptors all come from a man between 50 and 69 years old who received an inactivated influenza vaccine.

This CDR3 reads CASSPTGTGVNEQFF. The CDR3 region has the DNA TGTGCCAGCAGCCCTACCGGGACAGGGGTAAATGAGCAGTTCTTC. The rearrangement joins TRBV7-8 to TRBJ2-1, with 10 bases fitting TRBD1. The CDR3 runs 15 residues. Germline V CDR1 and CDR2: SGHVS, FQNEAQ. The V gene end was trimmed by 5 bases and the J gene end by 7 bases; junction bases not matched to a gene: 8.

This clonotype was seen a handful of times. The CDR3 loop is CASSPGRGRYEQYF. Here the CDR3 DNA reads TGTGCCAGCAGCCCGGGACGGGGAAGGTACGAGCAGTACTTC. V is TRBV6-1 and J is TRBJ2-7, with D tentatively TRBD1 or TRBD2 (5 bases each). This CDR3 region has 14 residues. Trimming cost V 6 bases and J 4 bases, with 16 bases left between them. Germline assignment: CDR1 MNHNS and CDR2 SASEGT.

The genes are TRBV5-1 and TRBJ1-6; D gene unclear. CDR1 is SGHRS, CDR2 YFSETQ, per germline. The CDR3 has 12 residues. The germline V and J ends were trimmed by 7 bases and 10 bases, with 12 bases remaining between them. CDR3 nucleotide sequence: TGCGCCAGCTCCGGCATGGACTCACCCCTCCACTTT. Its protein is CASSGMDSPLHF.

This clonotype was counted many times. This chain uses TRBV12-3 or TRBV12-4 with TRBJ1-6; D may be TRBD1 (6 bases). V lost 3 bases and J 8 bases, leaving 11 bases between the germline ends. The CDR3 extends over 14 amino acids. CDR3 residues: CASSFGGRDSPLHF. The CDR3 DNA reads as TGTGCCAGCAGTTTCGGGGGGCGGGATTCACCCCTCCACTTT.

This clonotype was counted between two and nine times. J is TRBJ2-1 and V is TRBV5-1, with D possibly TRBD2 on 6 matching bases. The V gene lost 0 bases and the J gene lost 0 bases, with 10 bases spanning the gap. Germline-derived CDR1 and CDR2 are SGHRS and YFSETQ. CDR3 length: 16 amino acids. The CDR3 coding sequence is TGCGCCAGCAGCTTGGCCGGGACTCCCTCCTACAATGAGCAGTTCTTC. It encodes CASSLAGTPSYNEQFF.

This clonotype was counted at least ten times. The rearrangement joins TRBV20-1 to TRBJ2-3; 9 bases are shared with TRBD2. The CDR3 runs to 16 residues. The ends lost 6 bases at V and 4 bases at J; junction bases unmatched: 14. Germline lookup yields CDR1 DFQATT and CDR2 SNEGSKA (reference sequence). The CDR3 DNA is TGCAGTGCGATCCGGGCTAGCGGGAACGGGGCAGATACGCAGTATTTT. It is translated as CSAIRASGNGADTQYF.

This clonotype was recorded a few times. The chain couples TRBV30 to TRBJ2-1; D might be TRBD1 (6 bases). The V end was cut by 5 bases, the J end by 2 bases, with 10 bases between. CDR3 length: 13 residues. In germline, CDR1 is GTSNPN, CDR2 SVGIG (reference sequence). This chain's CDR3 is CAWAGQTYNEQFF. The CDR3 DNA reads as TGTGCCTGGGCCGGACAGACCTACAATGAGCAGTTCTTC.